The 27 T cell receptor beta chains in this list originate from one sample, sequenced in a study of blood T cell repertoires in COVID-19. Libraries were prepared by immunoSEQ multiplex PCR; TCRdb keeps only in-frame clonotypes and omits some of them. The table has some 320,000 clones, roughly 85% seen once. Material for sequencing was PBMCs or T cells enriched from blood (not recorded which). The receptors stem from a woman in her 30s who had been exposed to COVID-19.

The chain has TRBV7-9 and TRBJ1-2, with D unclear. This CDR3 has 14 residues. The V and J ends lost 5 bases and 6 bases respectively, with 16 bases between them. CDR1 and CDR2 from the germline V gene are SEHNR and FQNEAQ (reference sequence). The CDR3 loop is CASSNPSGGDGYTF. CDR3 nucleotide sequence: TGTGCCAGCAGCAACCCGTCGGGTGGCGATGGCTACACCTTC.

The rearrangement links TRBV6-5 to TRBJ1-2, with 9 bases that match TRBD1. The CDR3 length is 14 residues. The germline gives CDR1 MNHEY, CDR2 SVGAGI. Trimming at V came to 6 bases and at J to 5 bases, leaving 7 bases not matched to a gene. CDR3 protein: CASSPLDRGYGYTF. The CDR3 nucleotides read TGTGCCAGCAGCCCCCTTGACAGGGGGTATGGCTACACCTTC.

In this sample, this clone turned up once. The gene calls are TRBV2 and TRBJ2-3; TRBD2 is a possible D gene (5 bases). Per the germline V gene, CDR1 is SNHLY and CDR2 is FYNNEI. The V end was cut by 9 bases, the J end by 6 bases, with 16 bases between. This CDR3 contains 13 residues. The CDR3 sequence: CARDNESGDTQYF. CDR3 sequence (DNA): TGTGCCAGAGATAACGAATCGGGGGATACGCAGTATTTT.

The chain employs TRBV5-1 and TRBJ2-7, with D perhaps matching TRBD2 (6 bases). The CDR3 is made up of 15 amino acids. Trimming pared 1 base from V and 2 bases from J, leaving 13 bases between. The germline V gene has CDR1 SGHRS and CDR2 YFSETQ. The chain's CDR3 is CASSLYSGATYEQYF. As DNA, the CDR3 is TGCGCCAGCAGCTTGTATTCGGGAGCGACCTACGAGCAGTACTTC.

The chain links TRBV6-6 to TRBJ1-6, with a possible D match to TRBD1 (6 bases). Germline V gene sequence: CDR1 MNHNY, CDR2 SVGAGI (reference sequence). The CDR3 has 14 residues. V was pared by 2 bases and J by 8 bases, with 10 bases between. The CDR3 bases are TGTGCCAGCAGTTACGGGGGGGGCGATTCACCCCTCCACTTT. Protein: CASSYGGGDSPLHF.

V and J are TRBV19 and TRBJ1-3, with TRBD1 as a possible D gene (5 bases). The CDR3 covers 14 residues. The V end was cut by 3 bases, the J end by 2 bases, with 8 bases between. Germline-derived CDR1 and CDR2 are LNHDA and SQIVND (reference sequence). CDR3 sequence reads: CASSIDRAGNTIYF. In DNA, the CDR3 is TGTGCCAGTAGTATTGACAGAGCTGGAAACACCATATATTTT.

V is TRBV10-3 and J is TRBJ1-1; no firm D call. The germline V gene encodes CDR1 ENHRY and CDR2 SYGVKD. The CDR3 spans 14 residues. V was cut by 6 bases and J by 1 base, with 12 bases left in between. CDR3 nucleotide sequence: TGTGCCATCAGCCCGTTCCACGGGAACACTGAAGCTTTCTTT. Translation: CAISPFHGNTEAFF.

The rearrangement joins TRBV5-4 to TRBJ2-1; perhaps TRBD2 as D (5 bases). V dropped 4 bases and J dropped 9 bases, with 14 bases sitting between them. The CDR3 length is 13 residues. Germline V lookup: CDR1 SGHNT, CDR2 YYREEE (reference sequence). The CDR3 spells CASSRGQAPEQFF. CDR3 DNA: TGTGCCAGCAGCCGAGGGCAGGCTCCTGAGCAGTTCTTC.

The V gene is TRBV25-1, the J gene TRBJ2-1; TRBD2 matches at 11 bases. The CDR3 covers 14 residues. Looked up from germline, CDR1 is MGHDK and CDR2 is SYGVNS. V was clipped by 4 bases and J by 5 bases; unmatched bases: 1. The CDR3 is CASSGLAGNNEQFF. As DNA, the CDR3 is TGTGCCAGCAGTGGACTAGCGGGGAACAATGAGCAGTTCTTC.

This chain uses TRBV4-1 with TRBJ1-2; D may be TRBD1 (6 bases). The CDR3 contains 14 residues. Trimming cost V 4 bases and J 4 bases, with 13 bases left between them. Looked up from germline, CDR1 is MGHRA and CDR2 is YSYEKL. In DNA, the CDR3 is TGCGCCAGCAGCCTGATGACAGGCCTCTATGGCTACACCTTC. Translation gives CASSLMTGLYGYTF.

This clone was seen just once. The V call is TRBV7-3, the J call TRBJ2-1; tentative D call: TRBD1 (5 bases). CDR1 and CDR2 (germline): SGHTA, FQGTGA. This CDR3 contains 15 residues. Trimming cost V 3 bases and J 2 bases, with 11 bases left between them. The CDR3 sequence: CASSLGQGPYNEQFF. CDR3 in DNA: TGTGCCAGCAGCTTGGGTCAGGGTCCCTACAATGAGCAGTTCTTC. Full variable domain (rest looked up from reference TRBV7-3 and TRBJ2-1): GAGVSQTPSNKVTEKGKYVELRCDPISGHTALYWYRQSLGQGPEFLIYFQGTGAADDSGLPNDRFFAVRPEGSVSTLKIQRTERGDSAVYLCASSLGQGPYNEQFFGPGTRLTVL.

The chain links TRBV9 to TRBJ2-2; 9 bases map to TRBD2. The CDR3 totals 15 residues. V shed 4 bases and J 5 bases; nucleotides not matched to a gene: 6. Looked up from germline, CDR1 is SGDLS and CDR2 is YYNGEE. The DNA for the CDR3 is TGTGCCAGCAGCAGTTTAGCGGGAGAAACCGGGGAGCTGTTTTTT. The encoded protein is CASSSLAGETGELFF.

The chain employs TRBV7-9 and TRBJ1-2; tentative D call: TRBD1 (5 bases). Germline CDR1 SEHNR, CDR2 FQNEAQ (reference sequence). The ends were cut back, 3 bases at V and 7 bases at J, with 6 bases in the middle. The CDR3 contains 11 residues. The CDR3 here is CASSLTVGYTF. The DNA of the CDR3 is TGTGCCAGCAGCTTGACAGTTGGCTACACCTTC.

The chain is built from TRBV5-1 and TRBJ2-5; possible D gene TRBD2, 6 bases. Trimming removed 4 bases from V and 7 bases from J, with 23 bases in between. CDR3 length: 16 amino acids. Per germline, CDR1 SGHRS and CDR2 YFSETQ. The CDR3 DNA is TGCGCCAGCAGCGCAGAAACGGCGGGACCTCAGGTGACCCAGTACTTC. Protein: CASSAETAGPQVTQYF.

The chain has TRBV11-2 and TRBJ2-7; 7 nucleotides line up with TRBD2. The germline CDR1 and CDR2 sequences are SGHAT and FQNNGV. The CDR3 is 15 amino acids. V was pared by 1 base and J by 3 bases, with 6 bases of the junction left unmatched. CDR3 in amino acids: CASSLAYSGHYEQYF. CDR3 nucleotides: TGTGCCAGCAGCTTAGCTTATAGCGGGCACTACGAGCAGTACTTC.

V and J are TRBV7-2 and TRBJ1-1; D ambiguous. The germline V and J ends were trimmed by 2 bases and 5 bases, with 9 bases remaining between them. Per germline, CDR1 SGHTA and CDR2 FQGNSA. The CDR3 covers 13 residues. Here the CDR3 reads CASSLSRETEAFF. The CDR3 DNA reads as TGTGCCAGCAGCTTATCAAGGGAGACTGAAGCTTTCTTT.

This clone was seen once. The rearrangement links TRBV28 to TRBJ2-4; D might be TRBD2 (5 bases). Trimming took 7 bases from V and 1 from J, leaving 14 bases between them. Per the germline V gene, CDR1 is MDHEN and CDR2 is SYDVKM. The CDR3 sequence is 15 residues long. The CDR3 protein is CASNEGRGAKNIQYF. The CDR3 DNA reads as TGTGCCAGCAACGAGGGCCGAGGGGCCAAAAACATTCAGTACTTC.

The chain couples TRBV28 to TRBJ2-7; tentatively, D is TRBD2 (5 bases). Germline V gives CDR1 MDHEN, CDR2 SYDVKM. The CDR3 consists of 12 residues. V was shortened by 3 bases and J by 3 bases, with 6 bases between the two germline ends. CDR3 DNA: TGTGCCAGCAGTTTCGGGGACTACGAGCAGTACTTC. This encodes CASSFGDYEQYF. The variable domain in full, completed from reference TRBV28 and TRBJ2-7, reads DVKVTQSSRYLVKRTGEKVFLECVQDMDHENMFWYRQDPGLGLRLIYFSYDVKMKEKGDIPEGYSVSREKKERFSLILESASTNQTSMYLCASSFGDYEQYFGPGTRLTVT.

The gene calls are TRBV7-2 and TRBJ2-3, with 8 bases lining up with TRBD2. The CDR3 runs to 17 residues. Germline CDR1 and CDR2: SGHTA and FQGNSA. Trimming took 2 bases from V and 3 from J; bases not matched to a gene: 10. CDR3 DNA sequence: TGTGCCAGCAGCTTAAGGTTGTTGTCGGGGGGGACAGATACGCAGTATTTT. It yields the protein CASSLRLLSGGTDTQYF.

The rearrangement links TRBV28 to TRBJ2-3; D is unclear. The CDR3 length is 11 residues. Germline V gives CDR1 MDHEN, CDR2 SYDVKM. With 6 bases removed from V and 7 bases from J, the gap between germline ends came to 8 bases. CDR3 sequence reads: CASRADYTQYF. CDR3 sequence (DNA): TGTGCCAGCAGAGCCGACTATACGCAGTATTTT.

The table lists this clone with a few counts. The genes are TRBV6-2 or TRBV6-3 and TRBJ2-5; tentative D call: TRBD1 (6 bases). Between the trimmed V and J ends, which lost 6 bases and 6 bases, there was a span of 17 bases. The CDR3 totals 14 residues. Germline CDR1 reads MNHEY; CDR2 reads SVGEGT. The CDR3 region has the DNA TGTGCCAGCAGCCCACAGGGATACGCTCAGACCCAGTACTTC. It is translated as CASSPQGYAQTQYF.

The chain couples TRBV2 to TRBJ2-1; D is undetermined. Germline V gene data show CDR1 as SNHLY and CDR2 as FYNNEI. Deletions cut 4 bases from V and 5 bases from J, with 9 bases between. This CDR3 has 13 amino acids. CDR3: CASSGQSHNEQFF. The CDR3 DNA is TGTGCCAGCAGTGGGCAATCCCACAATGAGCAGTTCTTC.

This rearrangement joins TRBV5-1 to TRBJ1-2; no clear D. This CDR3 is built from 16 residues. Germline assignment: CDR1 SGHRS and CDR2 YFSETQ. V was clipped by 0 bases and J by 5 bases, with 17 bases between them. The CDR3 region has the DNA TGCGCCAGCAGCTTGGCCGAGACGGGAAAACTGTATGGCTACACCTTC. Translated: CASSLAETGKLYGYTF.

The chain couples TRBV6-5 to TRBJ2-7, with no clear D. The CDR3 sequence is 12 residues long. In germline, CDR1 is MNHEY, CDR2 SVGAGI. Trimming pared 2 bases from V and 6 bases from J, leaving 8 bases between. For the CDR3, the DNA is TGTGCCAGCAGTTACAACTCAGGCGAGCAGTACTTC. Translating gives CASSYNSGEQYF.

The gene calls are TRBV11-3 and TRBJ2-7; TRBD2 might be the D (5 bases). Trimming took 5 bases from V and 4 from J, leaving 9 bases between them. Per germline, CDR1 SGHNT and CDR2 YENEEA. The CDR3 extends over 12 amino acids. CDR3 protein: CASSQGLYEQYF. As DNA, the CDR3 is TGTGCCAGCAGCCAAGGACTTTACGAGCAGTACTTC.

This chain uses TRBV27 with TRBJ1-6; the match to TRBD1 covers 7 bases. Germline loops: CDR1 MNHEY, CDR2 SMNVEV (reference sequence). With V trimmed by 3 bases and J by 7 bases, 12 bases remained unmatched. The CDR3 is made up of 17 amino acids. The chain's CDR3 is CASSFLFSTGRNSPLHF. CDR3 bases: TGTGCCAGCAGTTTCTTATTTTCGACAGGGCGAAATTCACCCCTCCACTTT.

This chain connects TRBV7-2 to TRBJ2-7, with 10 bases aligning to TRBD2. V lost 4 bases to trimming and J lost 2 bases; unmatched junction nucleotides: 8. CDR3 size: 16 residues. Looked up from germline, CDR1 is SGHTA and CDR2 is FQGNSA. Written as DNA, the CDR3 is TGTGCCAGCAGCTCTACTCCTAGCGGGAGCCCCTACGAGCAGTACTTC. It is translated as CASSSTPSGSPYEQYF. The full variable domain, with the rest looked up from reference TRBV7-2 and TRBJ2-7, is GAGVSQSPSNKVTEKGKDVELRCDPISGHTALYWYRQSLGQGLEFLIYFQGNSAPDKSGLPSDRFSAERTGGSVSTLTIQRTQQEDSAVYLCASSSTPSGSPYEQYFGPGTRLTVT.